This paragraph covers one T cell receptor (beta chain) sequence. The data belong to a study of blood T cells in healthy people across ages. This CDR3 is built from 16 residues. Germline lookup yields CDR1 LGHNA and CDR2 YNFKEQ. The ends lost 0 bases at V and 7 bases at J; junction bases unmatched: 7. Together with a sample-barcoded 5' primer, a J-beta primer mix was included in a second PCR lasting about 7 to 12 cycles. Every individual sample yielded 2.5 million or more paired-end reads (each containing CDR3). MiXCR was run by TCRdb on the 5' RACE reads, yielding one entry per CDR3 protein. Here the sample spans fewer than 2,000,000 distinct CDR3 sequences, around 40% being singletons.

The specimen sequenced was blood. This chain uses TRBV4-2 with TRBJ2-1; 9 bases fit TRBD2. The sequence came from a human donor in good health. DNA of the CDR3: TGTGCCAGCAGCCAAGATCAGTCTAGCGGGGCAAATGAGCAGTTCTTC. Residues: CASSQDQSSGANEQFF.